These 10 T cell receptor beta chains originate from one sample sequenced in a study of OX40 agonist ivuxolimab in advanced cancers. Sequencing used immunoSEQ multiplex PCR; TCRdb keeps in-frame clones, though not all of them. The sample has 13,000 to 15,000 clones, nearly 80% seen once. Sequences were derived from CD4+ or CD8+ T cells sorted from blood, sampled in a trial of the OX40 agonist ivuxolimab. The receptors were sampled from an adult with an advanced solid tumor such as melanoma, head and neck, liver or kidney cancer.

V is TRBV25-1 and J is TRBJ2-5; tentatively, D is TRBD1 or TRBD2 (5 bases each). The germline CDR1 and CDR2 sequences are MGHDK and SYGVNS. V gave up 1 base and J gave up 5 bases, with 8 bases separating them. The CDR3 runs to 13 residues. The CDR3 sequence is CASSESGDETQYF. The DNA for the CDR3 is TGTGCCAGCAGTGAATCTGGGGACGAGACCCAGTACTTC. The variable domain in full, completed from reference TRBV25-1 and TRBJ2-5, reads EADIYQTPRYLVIGTGKKITLECSQTMGHDKMYWYQQDPGMELHLIHYSYGVNSTEKGDLSSESTVSRIRTEHFPLTLESARPSHTSQYLCASSESGDETQYFGPGTRLLVL.

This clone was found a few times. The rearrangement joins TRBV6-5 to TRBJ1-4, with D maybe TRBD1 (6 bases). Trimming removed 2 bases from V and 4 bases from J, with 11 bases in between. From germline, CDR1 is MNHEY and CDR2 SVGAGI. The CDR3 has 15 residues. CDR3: CASSYMGAVNEKLFF. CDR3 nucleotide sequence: TGTGCCAGCAGTTACATGGGGGCAGTTAATGAAAAACTGTTTTTT.

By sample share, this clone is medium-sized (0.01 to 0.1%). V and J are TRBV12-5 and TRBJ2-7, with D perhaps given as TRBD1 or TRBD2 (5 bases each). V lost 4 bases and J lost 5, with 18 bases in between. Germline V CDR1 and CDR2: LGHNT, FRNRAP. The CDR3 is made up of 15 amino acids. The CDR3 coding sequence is TGTGCTAGTGGTTGGGGACCGCGTGAGTCCGACGAGCAGTACTTC. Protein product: CASGWGPRESDEQYF.

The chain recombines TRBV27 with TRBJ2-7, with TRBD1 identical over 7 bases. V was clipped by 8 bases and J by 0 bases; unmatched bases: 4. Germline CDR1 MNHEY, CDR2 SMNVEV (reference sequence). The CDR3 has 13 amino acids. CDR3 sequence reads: CASGRDSSYEQYF. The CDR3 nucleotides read TGTGCCAGCGGCCGGGACAGCTCCTACGAGCAGTACTTC.

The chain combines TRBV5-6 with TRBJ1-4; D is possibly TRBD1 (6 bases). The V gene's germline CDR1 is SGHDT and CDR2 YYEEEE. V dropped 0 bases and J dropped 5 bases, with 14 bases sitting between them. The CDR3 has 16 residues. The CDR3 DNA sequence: TGTGCCAGCAGCTTGGGGGCGGGGACAAGAAATGAAAAACTGTTTTTT. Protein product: CASSLGAGTRNEKLFF.

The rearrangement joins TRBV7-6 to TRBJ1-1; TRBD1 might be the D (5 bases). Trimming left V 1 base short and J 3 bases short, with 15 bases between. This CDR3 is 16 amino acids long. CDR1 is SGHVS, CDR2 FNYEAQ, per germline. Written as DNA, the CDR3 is TGTGCCAGCAGCTTAGAACCGGGACCCGGGGACACTGAAGCTTTCTTT. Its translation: CASSLEPGPGDTEAFF.

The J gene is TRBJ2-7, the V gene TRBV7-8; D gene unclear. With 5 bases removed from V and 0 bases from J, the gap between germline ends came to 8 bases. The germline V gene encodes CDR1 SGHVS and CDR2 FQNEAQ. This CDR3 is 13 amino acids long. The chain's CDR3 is CASSPQPSYEQYF. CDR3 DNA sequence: TGTGCCAGCAGCCCTCAACCCTCCTACGAGCAGTACTTC.

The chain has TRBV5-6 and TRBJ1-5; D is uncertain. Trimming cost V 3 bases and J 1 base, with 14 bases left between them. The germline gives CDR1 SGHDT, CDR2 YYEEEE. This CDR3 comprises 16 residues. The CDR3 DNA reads TGTGCCAGCAGCTCTGGTTCCAGCCTCAGCAATCAGCCCCAGCATTTT. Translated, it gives CASSSGSSLSNQPQHF.

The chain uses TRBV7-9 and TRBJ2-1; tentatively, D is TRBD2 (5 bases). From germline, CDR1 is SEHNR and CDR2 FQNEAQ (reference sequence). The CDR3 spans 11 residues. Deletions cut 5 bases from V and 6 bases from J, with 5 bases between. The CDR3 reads CASSRGNEQFF. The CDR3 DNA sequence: TGTGCCAGCAGCCGGGGCAATGAGCAGTTCTTC.

In DNA form, the CDR3 reads TGCGCCAGCAGCTCCGGGACAGGGCCCTACGAGCAGTACTTC. Residues: CASSSGTGPYEQYF. V is TRBV5-1 and J is TRBJ2-7; TRBD1 matches 9 bases. Per germline, CDR1 SGHRS and CDR2 YFSETQ. With 3 bases clipped from V and 2 bases from J, the junction kept 3 bases outside the gene matches. The CDR3 loop spans 14 amino acids.